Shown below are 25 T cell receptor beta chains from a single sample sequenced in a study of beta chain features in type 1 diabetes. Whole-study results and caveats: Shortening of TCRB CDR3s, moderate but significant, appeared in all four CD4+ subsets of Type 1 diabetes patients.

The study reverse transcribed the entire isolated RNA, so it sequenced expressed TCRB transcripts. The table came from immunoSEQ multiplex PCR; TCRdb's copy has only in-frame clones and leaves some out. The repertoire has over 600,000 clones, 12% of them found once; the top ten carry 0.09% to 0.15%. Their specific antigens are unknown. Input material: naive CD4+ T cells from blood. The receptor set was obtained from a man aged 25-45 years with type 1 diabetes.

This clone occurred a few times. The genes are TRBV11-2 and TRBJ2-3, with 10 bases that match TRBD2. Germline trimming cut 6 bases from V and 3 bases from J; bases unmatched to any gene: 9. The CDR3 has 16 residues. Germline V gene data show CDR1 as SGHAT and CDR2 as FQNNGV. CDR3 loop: CASRPPGLAVTDTQYF. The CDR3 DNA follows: TGTGCCAGCAGACCTCCCGGACTAGCGGTTACAGATACGCAGTATTTT. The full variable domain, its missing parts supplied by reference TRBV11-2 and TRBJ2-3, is EAGVAQSPRYKIIEKRQSVAFWCNPISGHATLYWYQQILGQGPKLLIQFQNNGVVDDSQLPKDRFSAERLKGVDSTLKIQPAKLEDSAVYLCASRPPGLAVTDTQYFGPGTRLTVL.

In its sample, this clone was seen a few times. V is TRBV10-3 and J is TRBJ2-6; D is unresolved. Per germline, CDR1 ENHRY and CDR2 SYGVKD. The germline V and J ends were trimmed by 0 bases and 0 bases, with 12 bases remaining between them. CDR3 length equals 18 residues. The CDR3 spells CAISESIGRSSGANVLTF. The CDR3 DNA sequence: TGTGCCATCAGTGAGTCGATAGGACGGTCCTCTGGGGCCAACGTCCTGACTTTC.

CDR3 residues: CSVLTLNGDTQYF. The CDR3 nucleotides read TGCAGCGTTCTAACCCTGAACGGAGATACGCAGTATTTT. The V gene is TRBV29-1, the J gene TRBJ2-3; D remains unclear. CDR3 length: 13 amino acids. V lost 5 bases and J lost 5, with 14 bases in between. CDR1 SQVTM and CDR2 ANQGSEA come from the germline V gene.

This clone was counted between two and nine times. DNA for the CDR3: TGCGCCAGCAGCCCCTGGGACAGGAGTCCTACGAGCTCCTACAATGAGCAGTTCTTC. As protein: CASSPWDRSPTSSYNEQFF. J is TRBJ2-1 and V is TRBV5-1; TRBD1 aligns across 8 bases. Germline V gives CDR1 SGHRS, CDR2 YFSETQ. The CDR3 is made up of 19 amino acids. The V segment lost 4 bases and the J segment 0 bases; nucleotides outside the gene matches: 15.

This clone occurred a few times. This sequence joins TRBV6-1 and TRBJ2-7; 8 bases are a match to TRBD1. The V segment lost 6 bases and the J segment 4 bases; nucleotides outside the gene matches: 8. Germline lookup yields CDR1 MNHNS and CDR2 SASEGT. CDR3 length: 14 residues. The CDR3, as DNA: TGTGCCAGCAGAGGACAGGGTATGGGGTACGAGCAGTACTTC. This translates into CASRGQGMGYEQYF.

CDR3 residues: CASSRGQGLLNYGYTF. The CDR3 nucleotides are TGCGCCAGCAGCCGGGGACAGGGTCTCCTTAACTATGGCTACACCTTC. This chain links TRBV4-1 with TRBJ1-2, with 9 bases lining up with TRBD1. With 4 bases clipped from V and 1 base from J, the junction kept 7 bases outside the gene matches. Per the germline V gene, CDR1 is MGHRA and CDR2 is YSYEKL. CDR3 length: 16 residues.

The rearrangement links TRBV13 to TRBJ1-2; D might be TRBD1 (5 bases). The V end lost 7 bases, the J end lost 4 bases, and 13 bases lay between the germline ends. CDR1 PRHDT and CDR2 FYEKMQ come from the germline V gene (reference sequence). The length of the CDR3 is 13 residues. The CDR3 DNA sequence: TGTGCCAGCACCACGGGGCAGATCTATGGCTACACCTTC. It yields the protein CASTTGQIYGYTF.

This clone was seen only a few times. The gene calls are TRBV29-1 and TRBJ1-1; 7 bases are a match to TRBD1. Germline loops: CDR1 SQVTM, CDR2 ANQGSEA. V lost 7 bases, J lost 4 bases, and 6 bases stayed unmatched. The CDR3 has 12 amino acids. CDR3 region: CSAGTAGTEAFF. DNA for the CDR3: TGCAGCGCTGGGACAGCCGGCACTGAAGCTTTCTTT.

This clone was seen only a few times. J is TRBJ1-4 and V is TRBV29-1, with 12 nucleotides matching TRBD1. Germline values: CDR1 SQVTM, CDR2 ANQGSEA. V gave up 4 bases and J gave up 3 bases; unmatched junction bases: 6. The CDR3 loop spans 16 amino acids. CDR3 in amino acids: CSVVQGQGAANEKLFF. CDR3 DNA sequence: TGCAGCGTTGTACAGGGACAGGGGGCGGCTAATGAAAAACTGTTTTTT. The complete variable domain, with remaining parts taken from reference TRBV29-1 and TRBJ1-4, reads SAVISQKPSRDICQRGTSLTIQCQVDSQVTMMFWYRQQPGQSLTLIATANQGSEATYESGFVIDKFPISRPNLTFSTLTVSNMSPEDSSIYLCSVVQGQGAANEKLFFGSGTQLSVL.

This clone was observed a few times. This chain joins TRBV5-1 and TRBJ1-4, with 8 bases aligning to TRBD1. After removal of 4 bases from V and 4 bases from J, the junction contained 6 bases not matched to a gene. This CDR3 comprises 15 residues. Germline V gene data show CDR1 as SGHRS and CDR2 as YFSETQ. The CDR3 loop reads CASSQGQGLNEKLFF. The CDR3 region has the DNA TGCGCCAGCAGCCAAGGACAGGGCCTTAATGAAAAACTGTTTTTT.

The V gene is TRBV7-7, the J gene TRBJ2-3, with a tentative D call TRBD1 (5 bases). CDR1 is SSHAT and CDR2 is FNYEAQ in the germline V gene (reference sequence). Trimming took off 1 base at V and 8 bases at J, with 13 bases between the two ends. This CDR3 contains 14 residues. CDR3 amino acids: CASSLDSLQGTQYF. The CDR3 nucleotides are TGTGCCAGCAGCTTAGATTCCCTTCAGGGTACGCAGTATTTT.

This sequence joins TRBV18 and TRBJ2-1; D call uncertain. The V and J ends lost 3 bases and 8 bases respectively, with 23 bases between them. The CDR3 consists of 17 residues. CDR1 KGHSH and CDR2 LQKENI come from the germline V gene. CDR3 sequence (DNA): TGTGCCAGCTCACCGAGACCGGGCCAGTATTACGGCCATGAGCAGTTCTTC. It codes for CASSPRPGQYYGHEQFF.

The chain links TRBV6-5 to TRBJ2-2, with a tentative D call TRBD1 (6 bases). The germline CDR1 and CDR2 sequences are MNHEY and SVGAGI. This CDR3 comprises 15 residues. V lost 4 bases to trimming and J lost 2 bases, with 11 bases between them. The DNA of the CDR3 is TGTGCCAGCAGTTTCGCCGGGACAAACACCGGGGAGCTGTTTTTT. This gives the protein CASSFAGTNTGELFF.

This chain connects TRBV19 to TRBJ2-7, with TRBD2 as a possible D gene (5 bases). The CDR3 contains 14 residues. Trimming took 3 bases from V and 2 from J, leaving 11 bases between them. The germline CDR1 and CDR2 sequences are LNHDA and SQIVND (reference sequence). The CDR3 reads CASSIGVETYEQYF. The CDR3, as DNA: TGTGCCAGTAGTATCGGGGTGGAGACCTACGAGCAGTACTTC.

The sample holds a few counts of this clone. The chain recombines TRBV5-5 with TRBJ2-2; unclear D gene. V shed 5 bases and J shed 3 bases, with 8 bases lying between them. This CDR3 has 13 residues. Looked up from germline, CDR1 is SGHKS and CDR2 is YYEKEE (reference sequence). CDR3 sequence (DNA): TGTGCCAGCAGGCGGATAGACACCGGGGAGCTGTTTTTT. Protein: CASRRIDTGELFF.

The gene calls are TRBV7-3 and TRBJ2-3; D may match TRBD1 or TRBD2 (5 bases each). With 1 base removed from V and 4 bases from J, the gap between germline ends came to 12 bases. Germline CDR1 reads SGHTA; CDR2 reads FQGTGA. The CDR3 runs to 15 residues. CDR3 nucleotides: TGTGCCAGCAGCTTAAGGGACCACGGGGCAGATACGCAGTATTTT. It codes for CASSLRDHGADTQYF.

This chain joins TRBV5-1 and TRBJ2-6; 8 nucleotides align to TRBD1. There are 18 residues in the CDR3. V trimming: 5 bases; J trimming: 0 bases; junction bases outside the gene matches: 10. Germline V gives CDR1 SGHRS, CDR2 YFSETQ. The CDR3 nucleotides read TGCGCCAGCAGGGCGACCGGGACAGGTTACTCTGGGGCCAACGTCCTGACTTTC. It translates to CASRATGTGYSGANVLTF.

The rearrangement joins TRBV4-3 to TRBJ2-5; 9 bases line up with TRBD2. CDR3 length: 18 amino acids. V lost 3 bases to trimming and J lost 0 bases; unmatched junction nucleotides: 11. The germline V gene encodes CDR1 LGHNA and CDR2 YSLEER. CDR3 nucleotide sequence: TGCGCCAGCAGCCAGGCCGGGACTAGCAAAAAATACCAAGAGACCCAGTACTTC. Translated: CASSQAGTSKKYQETQYF.

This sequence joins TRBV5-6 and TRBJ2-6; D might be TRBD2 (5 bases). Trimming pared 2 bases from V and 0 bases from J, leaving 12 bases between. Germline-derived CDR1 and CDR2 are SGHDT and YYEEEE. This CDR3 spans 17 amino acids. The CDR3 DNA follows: TGTGCCAGCAGCTTCGCGATCGGGGACTCTGGGGCCAACGTCCTGACTTTC. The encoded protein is CASSFAIGDSGANVLTF.

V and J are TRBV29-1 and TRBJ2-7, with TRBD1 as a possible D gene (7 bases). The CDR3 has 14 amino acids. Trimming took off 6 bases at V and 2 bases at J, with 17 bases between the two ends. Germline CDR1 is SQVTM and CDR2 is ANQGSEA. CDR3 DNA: TGCAGCGTGCGGAGGTCAGGGGGGACCTACGAGCAGTACTTC. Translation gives CSVRRSGGTYEQYF.

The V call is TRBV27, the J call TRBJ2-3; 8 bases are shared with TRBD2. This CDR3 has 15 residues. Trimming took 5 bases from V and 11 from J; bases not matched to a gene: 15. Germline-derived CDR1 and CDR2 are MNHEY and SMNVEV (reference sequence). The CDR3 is CASSPLWREALGQYF. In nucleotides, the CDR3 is TGTGCCAGCAGTCCCCTCTGGCGGGAGGCCCTGGGGCAGTATTTT.

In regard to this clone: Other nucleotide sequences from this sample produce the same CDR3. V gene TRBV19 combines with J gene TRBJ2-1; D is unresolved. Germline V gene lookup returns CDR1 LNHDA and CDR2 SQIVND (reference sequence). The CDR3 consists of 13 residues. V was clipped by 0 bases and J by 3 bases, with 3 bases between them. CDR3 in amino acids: CASSIDLYNEQFF. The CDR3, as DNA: TGTGCCAGTAGTATAGACCTCTACAATGAGCAGTTCTTC.

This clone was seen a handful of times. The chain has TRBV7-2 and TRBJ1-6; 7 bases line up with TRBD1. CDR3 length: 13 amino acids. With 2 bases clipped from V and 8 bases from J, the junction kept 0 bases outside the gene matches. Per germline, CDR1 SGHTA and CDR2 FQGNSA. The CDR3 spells CASSLQGDSPLHF. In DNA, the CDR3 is TGTGCCAGCAGCTTACAGGGGGATTCACCCCTCCACTTT. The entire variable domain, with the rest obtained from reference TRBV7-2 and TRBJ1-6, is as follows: GAGVSQSPSNKVTEKGKDVELRCDPISGHTALYWYRQSLGQGLEFLIYFQGNSAPDKSGLPSDRFSAERTGGSVSTLTIQRTQQEDSAVYLCASSLQGDSPLHFGNGTRLTVT.

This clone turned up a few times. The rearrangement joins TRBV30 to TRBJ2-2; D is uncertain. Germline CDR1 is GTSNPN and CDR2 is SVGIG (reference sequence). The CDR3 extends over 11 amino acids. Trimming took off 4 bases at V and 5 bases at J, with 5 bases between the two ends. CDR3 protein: CAWTVTGELFF. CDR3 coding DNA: TGTGCCTGGACGGTAACCGGGGAGCTGTTTTTT.

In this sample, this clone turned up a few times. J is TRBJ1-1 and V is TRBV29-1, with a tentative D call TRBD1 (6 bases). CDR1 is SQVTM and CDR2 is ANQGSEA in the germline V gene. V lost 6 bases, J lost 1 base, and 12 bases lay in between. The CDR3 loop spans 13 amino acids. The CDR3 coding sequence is TGCAGCGTAACAGGGCGAGCGAACACTGAAGCTTTCTTT. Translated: CSVTGRANTEAFF.